This T cell receptor beta chain derives from a study of T cell responses to AZD1222 COVID-19 vaccine. General study results and limits: Within unmutated variant regions lay the reported targets of nearly half of spike-specific TCRs. Donors in the cohort were predominantly white British and more often female, and clonal diversity was possibly underestimated. Mapped onto spike, vaccine-associated CD4 TCRs spanned it and were dominant at 160-218 and 743-854. The number of AZD1222 recipients seropositive at baseline was only six.

Profiled with immunoSEQ multiplex PCR; TCRdb holds only in-frame clones, not every one. This table has more than 150,000 clones, roughly 93% appearing once. The V end lost 2 bases, the J end lost 8 bases, and 15 bases lay between the germline ends. This CDR3 spans 14 amino acids. Per the germline V gene, CDR1 is MNHEY and CDR2 is SMNVEV (reference sequence). About this clone itself: Its specificity is unknown.

This sequence was found in an adult in good health. Sequencing used peripheral blood, obtained on day 0 of AZD1222 vaccination. The chain couples TRBV27 to TRBJ1-1; no firm D call. CDR3 coding DNA: TGTGCCAGCAGTTTAACGAGCTCGGCGGTGGAAGCTTTCTTT. Translation gives CASSLTSSAVEAFF.